This entry is about one TCR beta chain. The antigen this receptor binds is unknown. Base qualities were left out, and no much larger clone turns up one base away. The method behind the library was the immunoSEQ multiplex PCR assay. The multiplex PCR relied on a mix of 60 forward primers for TCR Vbeta segments and 13 reverse primers for TCR Jbeta segments. A multiplex PCR assay on genomic DNA amplified the CDR3 region of rearranged TCR beta genes. Amplified TCR beta libraries were sequenced as 87-base-pair reads on the Illumina HiSeq System. For the original study's pipeline: Across the 600 to 700 repertoires, a later analysis counted approximately 75 million unique TCR beta chains, some 11 million of which were shared by at least two donors. To remove PCR and sequencing errors, raw reads were error-corrected and collapsed into unique sequences using a nearest-neighbor algorithm that merged closely related sequences. Alignment of CDR3 sequences to IMGT reference sequences was used to assign V, D and J gene segments. For a sequence to be retained, a match of at least six nucleotides to both a V gene segment and a J gene segment was required. Rearrangements were called productive when the CDR3 lacked stop codons and stayed in frame with V and J; all others were non-productive. CDR3 was defined according to IMGT convention as the region running from the second conserved V-encoded cysteine to the conserved J-encoded phenylalanine. The earlier analysis of 500 to 750 of the donors excluded any sequence lacking an unambiguous match to a single V gene segment. In an earlier analysis of several hundred of the donors, a V segment was called functional when productive rearrangements were above 56.7%, and segregating when the standard deviation between donors exceeded 5%. A statistical classification framework was developed to diagnose cytomegalovirus status using the catalog of TCR beta chain sequences. V and J gene assignment, in a later analysis, came from comparing TCR nucleotide sequences with IMGT/GENE-DB human TR gene sequences. Using the TCRdist pipeline, a later analysis assigned CDR3 sequences along with most-parsimonious VDJ recombination scenarios. In a later analysis, each TCR beta chain was defined by its CDR3 amino acid sequence together with its V-gene family, and reads without a unique V-gene family were excluded. In a later analysis, 550 to 650 highly shared, low-generation-probability nucleotide sequences were removed to address suspected cross-contamination and a sequencing artifact. In a later analysis, a clonal expansion index was calculated for each public chain from normalized within-repertoire ranks of inferred template counts. Generation probabilities in a later analysis came from a VDJ recombination model fitted to out-of-frame rearrangements, and those results were checked against IGoR. In a later analysis, TCR-TCR, TCR-HLA and TCR-CMV co-occurrence was scored with hypergeometric tests, and a repertoire-size bias correction was applied to TCR pairs. In a later analysis, false discovery rates were estimated by permuting HLA or CMV assignments 20 times. In a later analysis, co-occurring TCRs were grouped using DBSCAN, with TCRdist sequence similarity added in when clustering inside HLA-allele-positive subsets. Repertoires with fewer than 30,000 or more than 120,000 public chains, plus five repertoires with anomalous nucleotide sharing, were excluded from co-occurrence clustering. Imported from immuneACCESS, the table was reduced by TCRdb to in-frame sequences with V and J called. These copies leave out some clones; in studies compared against another copy, an unresolved V gene accounts for under half, and the cause of the remainder is not known. The V and J calls and clone size are taken from that table; D and trimming were inferred from the DNA. In this sample the table shows about 130,000 clones, 80% of which occur a single time. Approximately 0.93% of the sample belongs to the ten largest clones.

The cohort consisted of 650 to 850 healthy bone marrow donors. At the time of sampling, every cohort member was nominally healthy, though immune exposures that went unrecorded were likely present. CMV serostatus was positive for 289 and negative for about half of the roughly 700 cohort members, and was not recorded for this donor. A peripheral blood sample was provided by each donor, and peripheral blood mononuclear cells were used for TCR beta sequencing. Genomic DNA extraction from the blood cell samples was performed with the Qiagen DNeasy Blood Extraction Kit. The germline ends are 17 bases apart after V is trimmed by 4 bases and J by 6 bases. CDR1 MNHNY and CDR2 SVGAGI are derived from the germline V gene (reference sequence). Spanning cysteine to phenylalanine, the CDR3 consists of 15 amino acids. Only the CDR3 DNA stays, 45 bases, in frame from base 1. The data were obtained in a study of cytomegalovirus exposure and HLA in healthy donors (dated by TCRdb to 2015 to 2018). Background on the whole study: In an earlier analysis of 450 to 750 of the donors, roughly 300 Gb of sequence data and roughly 100 million unique TCR beta sequences from 150 million to 200 million T cells were reported. An early release covering more than 500 HLA-typed donors comprised about 290 gigabases of sequencing data and approximately 80 million unique TCR sequences. Among the approximately 420 genotyped donors, about 85% belonged to the genetic ancestry cluster associated with self-reported Caucasian donors. The study aimed to test whether cataloging public T cell receptors could reveal signatures of past pathogen exposure. Using immunosequencing, the study profiled T cell repertoires from 500 to 800 subjects and related those repertoires to cytomegalovirus serostatus. Besides the first cohort of approximately 710 subjects, a separate validation cohort made up of 120 or so different subjects was used. To predict cytomegalovirus infection status, the study brought together high-throughput TCR immunosequencing, statistical association of individual TCRs with disease status, and machine learning. In a later analysis, previously published TCR beta repertoires from several hundred donors were re-analyzed and high-resolution HLA genotyping was added so that TCR occurrence patterns could be studied. The later analysis used no new phenotypic data to find candidate immune exposures, relying instead on TCR beta sequences and their occurrence across donors. An earlier analysis of 500 to 650 of the donors applied high-throughput TCR beta sequencing to assess whether each TCR beta V gene segment acted as functional or pseudogenic. Alongside the repertoire data, information on donor age, sex, ethnicity and CMV serostatus was compiled. A later genetic analysis used genome-wide SNP genotypes for about 60% of the roughly 670 donors, treating that subset as a discovery cohort. All discovery cohort repertoires had been generated using a single sequencing platform. Both class I and class II loci were covered by HLA typing, at four-digit resolution. The number of typed donors differed by locus: about 620-640 for A, B, C, DRB1 and DQB1; 500 to 550 for DQA1; around 610 for DPA1; and roughly 450 for DPB1. A handful of DR-DQ haplotypes were treated as single units for association and clustering because of strong linkage in the cohort. Among about 370 genotyped donors of the cohort, an average of about 220,000 unique TCR beta nucleotide sequences was sequenced per donor, of which 15% to 20% were non-productive. The paper's findings and limits, for the study overall: Most CMV-associated TCR beta chains appeared to be HLA-restricted in a later analysis, and the HLA associations seemed to be driven largely by CMV exposure. The 87-base-pair reads could not distinguish some IMGT-functional V segments, including TRBV6-2 and TRBV6-3, so those segments were excluded. In a later analysis, HLA-associated TCR beta chains showed more clonal expansion and lower generation probabilities than non-associated chains that were equally common. In vitro tests confirmed that a few of the cytomegalovirus-associated TCR beta chains recognize cytomegalovirus antigens. The study listed approximately 150 TCR beta chains as associated with cytomegalovirus. A further reported finding was that TCR beta sequences accurately predicted the HLA-A and HLA-B alleles for most subjects in the first cohort. Cytomegalovirus status was reported to be diagnosed by the classifier with high specificity and sensitivity in both the original and validation cohorts. HLA typing was unavailable for some donors at each locus, so association tests used only the typed subset. While some public TCRs were present in many individuals, most TCR sequences turned up only very rarely across donors. Several of the top co-occurrence clusters appeared to be linked to parvovirus B19, influenza, CMV and Epstein-Barr virus, according to a later analysis. This cohort had only TCR beta chains sequenced, and the lack of alpha or paired-chain data limited which features could be detected. An association between a missense DCLRE1C variant and V-gene and J-gene trimming of TCR beta chains was found in a later genetic analysis and replicated in an independent cohort. The only immune exposure information available for the cohort was CMV serostatus. According to the authors, the approach could potentially be generalized to other disease states and immunological phenotypes. Specific HLA alleles were associated with 15,000 to 20,000 TCR beta sequences at a false discovery rate of 0.05 in a later analysis. A later genetic analysis reported fewer N-insertions in productive TCRs among donors in an Asian-associated ancestry cluster than the approximately 670-donor mean. Sequencing depth was assumed to be roughly uniform across donors in the presence/absence analyses, though that assumption may not hold. A group of highly shared sequence variants was considered likely to be a technical artifact of the sequencing pipeline. An earlier analysis of 587 of the donors showed that most TCR beta V segments appeared in productive rearrangements either about 87% or about 30% of the time, which broadly matched IMGT annotations. Because counts were too low, roughly 17 rarely observed V segments, including chromosome 9 orphons, were left out of the earlier analysis of roughly 600 of the donors. A later analysis found that TCR association rates varied across HLA loci, with DRB1 alleles showing the most associated TCRs and HLA-C alleles the fewest. Linkage disequilibrium might explain the correlated functional status among segregating V segments, but an unknown experimental factor could not be excluded. When HLA alleles, especially DR and DQ, strongly co-occurred, TCR associations were difficult to assign to individual alleles.

This TCR was sampled from a human donor in good health. Rearrangement joined TRBV6-6 to TRBJ2-3; TRBD1 is perhaps the D gene, given 5 matching bases. The sequenced material came from PBMCs. The CDR3 region reads CASSLSHGPGDTQYF. In nucleotide form, the sequence is TGTGCCAGCAGTTTAAGTCATGGCCCAGGGGATACGCAGTATTTT.